One sample yielded the 7 T cell receptor beta chains listed below, sequenced in a study of blood T cell repertoires in COVID-19. Clones were read by immunoSEQ multiplex PCR, and TCRdb kept only the in-frame ones, dropping some. The sample carries about 15,000 clones, 85% to 95% recorded once. Sample: peripheral blood. The receptor set was obtained from a human donor with active COVID-19. The donor label of this sample is uncertain.

The V and J genes are TRBV11-2 and TRBJ2-5, with a possible D match to TRBD1 (6 bases). The CDR3 covers 15 residues. Germline values: CDR1 SGHAT, CDR2 FQNNGV. Between the trimmed V and J ends, which lost 6 bases and 4 bases, there was a span of 18 bases. The CDR3 region is CASRKPGQGLETQYF. The CDR3 bases are TGTGCCAGCAGAAAACCGGGACAAGGGTTAGAGACCCAGTACTTC.

The chain combines TRBV5-1 with TRBJ1-2; a weak D match, TRBD1 (6 bases). The CDR3 loop spans 15 amino acids. Per the germline V gene, CDR1 is SGHRS and CDR2 is YFSETQ. Trimming pared 0 bases from V and 4 bases from J, leaving 13 bases between. The CDR3 nucleotides read TGCGCCAGCAGCTTGGAACAGGGAAGGCGCTATGGCTACACCTTC. This sequence encodes CASSLEQGRRYGYTF.

V gene TRBV27 combines with J gene TRBJ2-7; 8 bases align to TRBD2. V shed 4 bases, J shed 2 bases, and the junction held 7 bases outside the gene matches. Per the germline V gene, CDR1 is MNHEY and CDR2 is SMNVEV (reference sequence). CDR3 length: 15 residues. This CDR3 reads CASSSPSGSTYEQYF. CDR3 DNA: TGTGCCAGCAGTTCACCTAGCGGGTCGACCTACGAGCAGTACTTC.

The V call is TRBV11-1, the J call TRBJ2-7; tentative D call: TRBD1 (5 bases). The CDR3 spans 13 residues. Trimming left V 3 bases short and J 3 bases short, with 9 bases between. The V gene's germline CDR1 is SGHAT and CDR2 FQDESV (reference sequence). The CDR3, as DNA: TGTGCCAGCAGCTTGACACAGGTCTACGAGCAGTACTTC. This translates into CASSLTQVYEQYF.

The rearrangement joins TRBV7-2 to TRBJ2-1; 7 bases line up with TRBD1. Looked up from germline, CDR1 is SGHTA and CDR2 is FQGNSA. CDR3 length: 14 amino acids. Germline trimming cut 7 bases from V and 5 bases from J; bases unmatched to any gene: 8. CDR3 in DNA: TGTGCCAGCACAGCCGGGACAGTAGACAATGAGCAGTTCTTC. Residues: CASTAGTVDNEQFF. Drawing the rest from reference TRBV7-2 and TRBJ2-1, the complete variable domain is GAGVSQSPSNKVTEKGKDVELRCDPISGHTALYWYRQSLGQGLEFLIYFQGNSAPDKSGLPSDRFSAERTGGSVSTLTIQRTQQEDSAVYLCASTAGTVDNEQFFGPGTRLTVL.

The chain combines TRBV6-1 with TRBJ2-5; weak D call: TRBD1 (5 bases). Germline V gene data show CDR1 as MNHNS and CDR2 as SASEGT. Trimming took off 3 bases at V and 4 bases at J, with 12 bases between the two ends. The CDR3 contains 14 residues. DNA of the CDR3: TGTGCCAGCAGTGATCGTGGGGCCTCAGAGACCCAGTACTTC. Translated: CASSDRGASETQYF.

V usage is TRBV5-5 and J usage is TRBJ2-1; tentatively, D is TRBD2 (6 bases). The CDR3 covers 14 residues. Trimming removed 4 bases at V and 10 bases at J, with 18 bases between. Germline V lookup: CDR1 SGHKS, CDR2 YYEKEE (reference sequence). Here the CDR3 DNA reads TGTGCCAGCAGCCCCGTGGGAGGCATGCGGGAGCAGTTCTTC. This translates into CASSPVGGMREQFF. Combining the CDR3 with reference TRBV5-5 and TRBJ2-1 gives the whole variable domain DAGVTQSPTHLIKTRGQQVTLRCSPISGHKSVSWYQQVLGQGPQFIFQYYEKEERGRGNFPDRFSARQFPNYSSELNVNALLLGDSALYLCASSPVGGMREQFFGPGTRLTVL.